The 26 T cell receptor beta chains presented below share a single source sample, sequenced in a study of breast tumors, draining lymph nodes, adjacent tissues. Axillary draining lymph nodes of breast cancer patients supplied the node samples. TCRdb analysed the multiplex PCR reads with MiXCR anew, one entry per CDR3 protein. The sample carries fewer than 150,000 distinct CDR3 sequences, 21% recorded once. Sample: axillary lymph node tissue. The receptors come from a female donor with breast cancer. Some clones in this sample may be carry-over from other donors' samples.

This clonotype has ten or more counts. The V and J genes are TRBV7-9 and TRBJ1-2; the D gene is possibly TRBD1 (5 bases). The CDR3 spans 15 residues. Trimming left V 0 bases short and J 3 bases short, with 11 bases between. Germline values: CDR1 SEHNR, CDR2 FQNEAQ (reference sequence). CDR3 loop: CASSLAVGEDYGYTF. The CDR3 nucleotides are TGTGCCAGCAGCTTAGCGGTGGGGGAGGACTATGGCTACACCTTC.

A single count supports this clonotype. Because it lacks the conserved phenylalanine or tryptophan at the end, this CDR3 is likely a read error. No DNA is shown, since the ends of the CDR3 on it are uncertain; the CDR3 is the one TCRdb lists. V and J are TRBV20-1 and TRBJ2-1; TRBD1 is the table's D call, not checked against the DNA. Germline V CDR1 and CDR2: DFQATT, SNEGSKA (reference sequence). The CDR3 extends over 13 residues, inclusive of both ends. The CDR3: CKIRDGTYNERFL.

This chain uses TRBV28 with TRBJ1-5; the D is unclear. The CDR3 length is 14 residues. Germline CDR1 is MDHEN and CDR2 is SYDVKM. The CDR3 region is CAAAPPLHNQPQHF. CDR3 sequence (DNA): TGTGCAGCAGCTCCGCCTTTACACAATCAGCCCCAGCATTTT.

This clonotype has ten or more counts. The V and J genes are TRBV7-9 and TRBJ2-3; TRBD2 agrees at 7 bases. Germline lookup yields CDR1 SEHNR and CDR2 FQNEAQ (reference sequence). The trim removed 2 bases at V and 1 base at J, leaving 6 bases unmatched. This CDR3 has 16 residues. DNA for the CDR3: TGTGCCAGCAGCTTAACCGCGGGGGTCGGCACAGATACGCAGTATTTT. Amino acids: CASSLTAGVGTDTQYF.

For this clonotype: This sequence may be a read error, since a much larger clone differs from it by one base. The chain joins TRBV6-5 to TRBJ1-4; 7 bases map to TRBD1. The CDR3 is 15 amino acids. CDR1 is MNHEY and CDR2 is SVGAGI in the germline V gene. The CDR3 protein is CASSQNRGRVEELFF. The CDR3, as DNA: TGTGCCAGCAGCCAAAACAGGGGACGAGTTGAAGAACTGTTTTTT.

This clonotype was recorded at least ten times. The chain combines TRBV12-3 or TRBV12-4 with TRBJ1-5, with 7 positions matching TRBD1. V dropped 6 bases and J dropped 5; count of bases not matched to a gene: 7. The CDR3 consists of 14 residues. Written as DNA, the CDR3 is TGTGCCAGCAGCCAGACAGGGAACGATCAGCCCCAGCATTTT. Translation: CASSQTGNDQPQHF.

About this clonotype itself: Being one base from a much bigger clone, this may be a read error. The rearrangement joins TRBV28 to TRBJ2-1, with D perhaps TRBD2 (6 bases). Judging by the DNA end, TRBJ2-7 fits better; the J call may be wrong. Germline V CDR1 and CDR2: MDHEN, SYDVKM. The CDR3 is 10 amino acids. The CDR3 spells CASFRERQYF. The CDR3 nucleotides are TGTGCCAGCTTTCGGGAGAGGCAGTACTTC.

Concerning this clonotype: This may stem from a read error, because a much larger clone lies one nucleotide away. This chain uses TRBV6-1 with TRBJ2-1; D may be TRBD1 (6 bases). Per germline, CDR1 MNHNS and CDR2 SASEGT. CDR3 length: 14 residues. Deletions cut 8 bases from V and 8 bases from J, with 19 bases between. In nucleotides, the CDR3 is TGTGCCAGCTGTTCAGGGGCGACGCGTGATGAGCAGTTCTTC. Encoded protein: CASCSGATRDEQFF.

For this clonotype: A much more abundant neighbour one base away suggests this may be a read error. The CDR3 DNA reads TGCGCCAGCAGACTAGCGGGAAGGGGTGAGCAGTTCTTC. Translated, it gives CASRLAGRGEQFF. J is TRBJ2-1 and V is TRBV5-1; TRBD2 matches 10 bases. Germline CDR1 and CDR2: SGHRS and YFSETQ. V was pared by 5 bases and J by 9 bases, with 5 bases of the junction left unmatched. The CDR3 covers 13 residues.

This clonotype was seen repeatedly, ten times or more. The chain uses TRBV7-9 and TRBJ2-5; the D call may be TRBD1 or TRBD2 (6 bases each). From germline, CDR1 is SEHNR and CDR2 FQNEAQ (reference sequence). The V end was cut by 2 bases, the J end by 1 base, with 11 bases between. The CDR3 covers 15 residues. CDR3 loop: CASSLRGPGQETQYF. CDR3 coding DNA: TGTGCCAGCAGCTTACGGGGGCCCGGCCAAGAGACCCAGTACTTC.

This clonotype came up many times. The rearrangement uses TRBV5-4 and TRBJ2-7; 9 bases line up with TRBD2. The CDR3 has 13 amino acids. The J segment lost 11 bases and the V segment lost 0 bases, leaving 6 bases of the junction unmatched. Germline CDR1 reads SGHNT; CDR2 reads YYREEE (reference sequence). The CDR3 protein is CASSLEREAPEYF. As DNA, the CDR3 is TGTGCCAGCAGCTTGGAGCGGGAGGCCCCTGAGTACTTC.

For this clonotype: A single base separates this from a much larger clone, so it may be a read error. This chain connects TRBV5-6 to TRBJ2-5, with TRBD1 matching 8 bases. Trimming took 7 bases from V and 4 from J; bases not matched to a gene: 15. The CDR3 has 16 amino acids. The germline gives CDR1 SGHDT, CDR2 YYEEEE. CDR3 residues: CASGPARTGWIETQYF. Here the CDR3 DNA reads TGTGCCAGCGGCCCGGCAAGGACAGGGTGGATAGAGACCCAGTACTTC.

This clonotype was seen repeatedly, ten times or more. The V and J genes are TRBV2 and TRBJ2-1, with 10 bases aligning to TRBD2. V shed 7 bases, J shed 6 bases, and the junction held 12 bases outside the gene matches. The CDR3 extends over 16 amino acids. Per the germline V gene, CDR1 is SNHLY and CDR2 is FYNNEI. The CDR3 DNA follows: TGTGCCAGCAATTTCATGGTGGCTAGCGGGGGCAATGAGCAGTTCTTC. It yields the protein CASNFMVASGGNEQFF.

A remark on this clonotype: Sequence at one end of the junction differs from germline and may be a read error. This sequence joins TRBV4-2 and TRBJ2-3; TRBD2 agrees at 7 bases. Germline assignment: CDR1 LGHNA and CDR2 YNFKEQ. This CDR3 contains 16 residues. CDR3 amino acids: CARSQDRAGASDTQYF. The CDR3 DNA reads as TGTGCCCGCAGCCAAGATCGGGCGGGAGCCTCAGATACGCAGTACTTT.

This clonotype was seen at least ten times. The CDR3 sequence: CASSQGTSGRSTDTQYF. The CDR3 nucleotides read TGCGCCAGCAGCCAAGGGACTAGCGGGAGAAGCACAGATACGCAGTATTTT. The rearrangement uses TRBV4-1 and TRBJ2-3; 13 bases map to TRBD2. This CDR3 region has 17 residues. The V segment lost 1 base and the J segment 0 bases; nucleotides outside the gene matches: 1. Germline V lookup: CDR1 MGHRA, CDR2 YSYEKL.

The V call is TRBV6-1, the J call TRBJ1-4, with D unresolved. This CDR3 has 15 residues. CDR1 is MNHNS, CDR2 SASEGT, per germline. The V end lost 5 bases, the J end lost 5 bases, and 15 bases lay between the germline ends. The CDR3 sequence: CASSLQAGNNEKLFF. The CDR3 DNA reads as TGTGCCAGCAGTCTGCAAGCCGGGAACAATGAAAAACTGTTTTTT.

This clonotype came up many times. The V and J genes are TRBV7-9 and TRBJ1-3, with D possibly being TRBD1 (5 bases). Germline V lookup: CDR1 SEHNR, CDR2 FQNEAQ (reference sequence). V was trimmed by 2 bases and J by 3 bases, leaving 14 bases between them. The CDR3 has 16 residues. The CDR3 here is CASSLSTLRGGNTIYF. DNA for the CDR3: TGTGCCAGCAGCTTATCTACACTAAGGGGTGGAAACACCATATATTTT.

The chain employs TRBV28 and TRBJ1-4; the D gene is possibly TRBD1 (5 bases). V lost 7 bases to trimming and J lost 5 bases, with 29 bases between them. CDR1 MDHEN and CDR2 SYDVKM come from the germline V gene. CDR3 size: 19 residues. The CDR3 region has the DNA TGTGCCAGCACCGGGGGGGGACTAAAAATCAACCCTTTCAATGAAAAACTGTTTTTT. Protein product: CASTGGGLKINPFNEKLFF.

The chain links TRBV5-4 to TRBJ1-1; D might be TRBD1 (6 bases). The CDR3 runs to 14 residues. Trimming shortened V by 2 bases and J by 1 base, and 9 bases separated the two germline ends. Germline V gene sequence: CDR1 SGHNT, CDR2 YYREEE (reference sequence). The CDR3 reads CASSFRTANTEAFF. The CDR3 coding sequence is TGTGCCAGCAGCTTCCGGACAGCGAACACTGAAGCTTTCTTT.

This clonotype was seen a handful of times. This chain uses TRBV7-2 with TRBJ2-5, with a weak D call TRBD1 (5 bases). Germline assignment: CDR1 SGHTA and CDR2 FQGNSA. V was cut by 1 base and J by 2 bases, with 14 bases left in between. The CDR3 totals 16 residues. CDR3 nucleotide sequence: TGTGCCAGCAGCTTAGTGTCTAGGGGTTCACAAGAGACCCAGTACTTC. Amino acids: CASSLVSRGSQETQYF.

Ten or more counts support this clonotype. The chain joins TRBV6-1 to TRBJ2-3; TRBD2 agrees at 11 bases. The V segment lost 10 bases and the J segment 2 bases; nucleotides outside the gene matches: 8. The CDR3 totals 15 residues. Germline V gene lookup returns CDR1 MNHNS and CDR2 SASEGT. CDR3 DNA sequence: TGTGCCACTGGGGGACTAGCGGCAACCACAGATACGCAGTATTTT. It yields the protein CATGGLAATTDTQYF.

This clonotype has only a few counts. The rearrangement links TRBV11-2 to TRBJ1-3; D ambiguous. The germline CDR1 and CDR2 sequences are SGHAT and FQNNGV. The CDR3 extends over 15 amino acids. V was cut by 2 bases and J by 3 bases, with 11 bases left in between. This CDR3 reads CASSLSYHGGNTIYF. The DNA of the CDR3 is TGTGCCAGCAGCTTATCCTACCATGGTGGAAACACCATATATTTT. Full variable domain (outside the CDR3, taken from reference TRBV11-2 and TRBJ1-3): EAGVAQSPRYKIIEKRQSVAFWCNPISGHATLYWYQQILGQGPKLLIQFQNNGVVDDSQLPKDRFSAERLKGVDSTLKIQPAKLEDSAVYLCASSLSYHGGNTIYFGEGSWLTVV.

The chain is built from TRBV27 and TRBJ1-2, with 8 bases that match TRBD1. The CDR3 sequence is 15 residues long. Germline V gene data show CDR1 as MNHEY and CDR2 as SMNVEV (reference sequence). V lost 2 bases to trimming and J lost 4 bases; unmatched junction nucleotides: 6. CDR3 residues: CASSLAGRGLYGYTF. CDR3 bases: TGTGCCAGCAGTTTAGCGGGCAGGGGGCTCTATGGCTACACCTTC.

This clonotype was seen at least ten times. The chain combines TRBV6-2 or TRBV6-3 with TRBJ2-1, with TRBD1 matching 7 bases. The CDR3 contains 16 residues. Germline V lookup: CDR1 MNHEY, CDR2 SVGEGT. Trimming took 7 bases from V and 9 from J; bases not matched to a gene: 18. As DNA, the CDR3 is TGTGCCAGCAATCCTATTGGGGACAGAGAGTATAGTGAGCAGTTCTTC. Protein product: CASNPIGDREYSEQFF.

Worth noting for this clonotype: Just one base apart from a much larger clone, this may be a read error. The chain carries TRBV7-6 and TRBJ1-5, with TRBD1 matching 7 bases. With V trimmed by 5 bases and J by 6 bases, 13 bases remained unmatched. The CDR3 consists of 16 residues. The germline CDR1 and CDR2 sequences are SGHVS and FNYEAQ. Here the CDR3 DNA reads TGTGCCAGCAGCACTTTACAGGGGAAGGGCAGTCAGCCCCAGCATTTT. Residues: CASSTLQGKGSQPQHF.

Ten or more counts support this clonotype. Here the CDR3 reads CASSLEGTVPGELFF. For the CDR3, the DNA is TGCGCCAGCAGCTTGGAAGGGACAGTACCCGGGGAGCTGTTTTTT. The chain employs TRBV5-1 and TRBJ2-2; the match to TRBD1 covers 7 bases. The trim removed 0 bases at V and 6 bases at J, leaving 5 bases unmatched. This CDR3 has 15 amino acids. Germline V gives CDR1 SGHRS, CDR2 YFSETQ.